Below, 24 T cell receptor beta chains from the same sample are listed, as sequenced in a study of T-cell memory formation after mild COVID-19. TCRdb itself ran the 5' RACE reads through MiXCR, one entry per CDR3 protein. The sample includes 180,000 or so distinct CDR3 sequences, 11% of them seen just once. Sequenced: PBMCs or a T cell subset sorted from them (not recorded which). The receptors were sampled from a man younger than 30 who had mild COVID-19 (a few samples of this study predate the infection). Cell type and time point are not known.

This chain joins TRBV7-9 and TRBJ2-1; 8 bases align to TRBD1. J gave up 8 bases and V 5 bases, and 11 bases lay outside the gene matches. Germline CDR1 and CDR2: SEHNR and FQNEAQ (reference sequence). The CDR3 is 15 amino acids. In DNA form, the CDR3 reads TGTGCCAGCAGCCTCCAGGGGGCGCTCAACTATGAGCAGTTCTTC. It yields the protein CASSLQGALNYEQFF.

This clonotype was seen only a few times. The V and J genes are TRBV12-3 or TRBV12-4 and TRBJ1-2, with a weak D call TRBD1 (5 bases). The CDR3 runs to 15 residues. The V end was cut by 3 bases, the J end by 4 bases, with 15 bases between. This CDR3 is CASSLSARVLYGYTF. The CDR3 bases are TGTGCCAGCAGTTTGTCGGCCAGGGTTCTCTATGGCTACACCTTC.

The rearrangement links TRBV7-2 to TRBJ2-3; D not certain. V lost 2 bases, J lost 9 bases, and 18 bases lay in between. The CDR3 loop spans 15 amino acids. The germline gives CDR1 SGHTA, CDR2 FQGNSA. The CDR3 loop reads CASSLKITRQLTQYF. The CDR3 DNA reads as TGTGCCAGCAGCTTAAAGATTACTCGGCAGTTGACGCAGTATTTT.

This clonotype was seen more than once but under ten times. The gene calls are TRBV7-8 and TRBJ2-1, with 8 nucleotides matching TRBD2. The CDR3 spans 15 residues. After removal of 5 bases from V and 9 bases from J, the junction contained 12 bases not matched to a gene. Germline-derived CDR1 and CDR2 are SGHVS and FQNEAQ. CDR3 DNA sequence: TGTGCCAGCAGCGGGGGACTAGGGGTGGGGGTTGAGCAGTTCTTC. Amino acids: CASSGGLGVGVEQFF.

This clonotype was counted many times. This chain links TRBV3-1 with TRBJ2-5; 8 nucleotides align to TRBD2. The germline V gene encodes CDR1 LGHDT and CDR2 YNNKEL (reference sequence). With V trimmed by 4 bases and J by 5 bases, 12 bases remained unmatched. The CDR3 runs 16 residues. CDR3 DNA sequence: TGTGCCAGCAGCCTGTTTGGGCGGGGGGCCGGGGAGACCCAGTACTTC. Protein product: CASSLFGRGAGETQYF.

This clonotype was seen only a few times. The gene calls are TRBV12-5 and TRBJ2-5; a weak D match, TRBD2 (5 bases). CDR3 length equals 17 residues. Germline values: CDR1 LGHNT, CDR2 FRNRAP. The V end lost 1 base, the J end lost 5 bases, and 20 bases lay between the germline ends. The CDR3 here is CASGLDSPAQPGETQYF. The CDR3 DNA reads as TGTGCTAGTGGTTTGGACAGCCCCGCCCAACCGGGGGAGACCCAGTACTTC.

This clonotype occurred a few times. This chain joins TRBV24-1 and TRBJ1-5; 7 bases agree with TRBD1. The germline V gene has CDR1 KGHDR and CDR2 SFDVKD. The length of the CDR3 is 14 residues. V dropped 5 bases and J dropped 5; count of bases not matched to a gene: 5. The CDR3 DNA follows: TGTGCCACCAGTGGAAAGGGGGCCGATCAGCCCCAGCATTTT. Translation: CATSGKGADQPQHF.

The CDR3 sequence is CASRSAGRPEQYV. The CDR3 coding sequence is TGTGCCAGCAGAAGTGCTGGCCGTCCCGAGCAGTACGTC. The chain combines TRBV28 with TRBJ2-7, with D hard to call. Trimming took 6 bases from V and 6 from J, leaving 15 bases between them. The germline V gene has CDR1 MDHEN and CDR2 SYDVKM. The CDR3 spans 13 residues.

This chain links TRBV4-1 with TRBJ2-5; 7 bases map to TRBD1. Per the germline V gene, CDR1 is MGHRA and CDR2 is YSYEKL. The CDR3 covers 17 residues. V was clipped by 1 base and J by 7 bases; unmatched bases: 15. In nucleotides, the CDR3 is TGCGCCAGCAGCCAAGGTGTGATACGGGACAGCTTTTCGACCCAGTACTTC. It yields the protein CASSQGVIRDSFSTQYF.

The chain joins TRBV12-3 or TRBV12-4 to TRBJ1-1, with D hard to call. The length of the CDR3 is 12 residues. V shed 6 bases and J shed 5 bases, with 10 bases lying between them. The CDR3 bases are TGTGCCAGCAGCCTCAGAAGGACTGAAGCTTTCTTT. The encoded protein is CASSLRRTEAFF.

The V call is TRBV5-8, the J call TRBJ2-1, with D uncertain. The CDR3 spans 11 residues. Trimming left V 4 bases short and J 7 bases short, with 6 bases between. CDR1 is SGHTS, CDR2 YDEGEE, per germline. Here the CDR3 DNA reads TGTGCCAGCAGCCGTCCTAATGAGCAGTTCTTC. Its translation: CASSRPNEQFF. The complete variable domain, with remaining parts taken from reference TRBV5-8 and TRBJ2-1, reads EAGVTQSPTHLIKTRGQQATLRCSPISGHTSVYWYQQALGLGLQFLLWYDEGEERNRGNFPPRFSGRQFPNYSSELNVNALELEDSALYLCASSRPNEQFFGPGTRLTVL.

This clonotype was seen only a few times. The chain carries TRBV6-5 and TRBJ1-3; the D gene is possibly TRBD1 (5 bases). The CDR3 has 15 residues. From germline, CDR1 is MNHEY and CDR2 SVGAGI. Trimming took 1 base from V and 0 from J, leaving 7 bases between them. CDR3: CASSYWGTSGNTIYF. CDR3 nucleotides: TGTGCCAGCAGTTACTGGGGGACCTCTGGAAACACCATATATTTT.

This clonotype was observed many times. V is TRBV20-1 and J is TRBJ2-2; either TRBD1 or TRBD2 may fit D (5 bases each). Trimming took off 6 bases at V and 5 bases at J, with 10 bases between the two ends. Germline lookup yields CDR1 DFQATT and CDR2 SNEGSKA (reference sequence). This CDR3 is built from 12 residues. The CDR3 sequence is CSATWGTGELFF. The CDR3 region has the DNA TGCAGTGCCACGTGGGGGACCGGGGAGCTGTTTTTT.

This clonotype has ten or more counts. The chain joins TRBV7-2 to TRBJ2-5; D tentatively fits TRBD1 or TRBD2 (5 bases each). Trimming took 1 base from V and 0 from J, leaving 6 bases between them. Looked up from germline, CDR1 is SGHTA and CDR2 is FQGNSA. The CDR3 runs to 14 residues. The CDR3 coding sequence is TGTGCCAGCAGCTTAGGGGGGTACCAAGAGACCCAGTACTTC. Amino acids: CASSLGGYQETQYF.

CDR3 DNA sequence: TGTGCCAGCAGGTCGGGCTCGGAGACCCAGTACTTC. Residues: CASRSGSETQYF. The chain uses TRBV7-3 and TRBJ2-5; D gene unclear. Germline V gene data show CDR1 as SGHTA and CDR2 as FQGTGA. The V and J ends lost 6 bases and 5 bases respectively, with 10 bases between them. This CDR3 has 12 amino acids.

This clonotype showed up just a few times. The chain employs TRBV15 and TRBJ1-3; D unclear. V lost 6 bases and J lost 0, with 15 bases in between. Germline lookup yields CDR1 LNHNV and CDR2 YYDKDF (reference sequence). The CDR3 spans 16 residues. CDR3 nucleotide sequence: TGTGCCACCAGAAGGAGCTATCTTCGCTCTGGAAACACCATATATTTT. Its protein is CATRRSYLRSGNTIYF.

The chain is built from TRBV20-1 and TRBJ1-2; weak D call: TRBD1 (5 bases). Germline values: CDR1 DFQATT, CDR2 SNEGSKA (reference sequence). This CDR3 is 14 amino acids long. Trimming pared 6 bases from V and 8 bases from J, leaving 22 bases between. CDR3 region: CSAVRGRGKGGYTF. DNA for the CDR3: TGCAGTGCCGTTAGGGGTCGGGGGAAGGGCGGCTACACCTTC.

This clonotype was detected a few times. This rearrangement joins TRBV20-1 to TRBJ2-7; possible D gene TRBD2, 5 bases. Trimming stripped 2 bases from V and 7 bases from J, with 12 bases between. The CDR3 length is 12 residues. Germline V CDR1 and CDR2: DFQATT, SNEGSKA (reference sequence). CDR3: CSARLWTGEQYF. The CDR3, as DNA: TGCAGTGCTAGACTATGGACGGGGGAGCAGTACTTC.

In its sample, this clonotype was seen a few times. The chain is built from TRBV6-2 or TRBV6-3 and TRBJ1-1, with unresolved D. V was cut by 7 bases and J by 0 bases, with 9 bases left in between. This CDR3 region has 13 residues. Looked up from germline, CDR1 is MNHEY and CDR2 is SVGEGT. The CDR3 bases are TGTGCCAGCACGCGCCCGGTGAACACTGAAGCTTTCTTT. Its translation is CASTRPVNTEAFF.

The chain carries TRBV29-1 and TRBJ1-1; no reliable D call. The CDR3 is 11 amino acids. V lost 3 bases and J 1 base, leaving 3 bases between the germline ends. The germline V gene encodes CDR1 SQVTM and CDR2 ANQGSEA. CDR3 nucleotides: TGCAGCGTTGACGGGAACACTGAAGCTTTCTTT. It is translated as CSVDGNTEAFF.

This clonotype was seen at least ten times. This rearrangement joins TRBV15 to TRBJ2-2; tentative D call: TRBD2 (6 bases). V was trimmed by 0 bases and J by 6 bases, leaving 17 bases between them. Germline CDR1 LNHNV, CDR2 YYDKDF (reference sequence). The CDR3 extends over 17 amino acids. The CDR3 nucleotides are TGTGCCACCAGCAGAGAGTGGCGGGACCTGGAGCCCGGGGAGCTGTTTTTT. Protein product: CATSREWRDLEPGELFF.

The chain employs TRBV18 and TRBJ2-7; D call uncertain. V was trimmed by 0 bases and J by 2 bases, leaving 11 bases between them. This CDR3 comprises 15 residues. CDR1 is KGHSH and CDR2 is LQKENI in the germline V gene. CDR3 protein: CASSPPSRAAYEQYF. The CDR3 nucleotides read TGTGCCAGCTCACCACCCTCGCGAGCCGCCTACGAGCAGTACTTC.

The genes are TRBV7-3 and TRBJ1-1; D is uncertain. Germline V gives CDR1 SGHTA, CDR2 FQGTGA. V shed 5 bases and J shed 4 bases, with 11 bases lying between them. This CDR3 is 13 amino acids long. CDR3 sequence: CASSETPSTEAFF. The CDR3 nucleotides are TGTGCCAGCAGCGAGACACCGAGCACTGAAGCTTTCTTT.

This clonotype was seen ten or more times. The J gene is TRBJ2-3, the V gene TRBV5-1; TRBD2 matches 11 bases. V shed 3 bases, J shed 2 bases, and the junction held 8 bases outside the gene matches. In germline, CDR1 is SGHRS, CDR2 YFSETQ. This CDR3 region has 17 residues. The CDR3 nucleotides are TGCGCCAGCAGCTCGCATAGCGGGGGGGGACTCACAGATACGCAGTATTTT. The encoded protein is CASSSHSGGGLTDTQYF.